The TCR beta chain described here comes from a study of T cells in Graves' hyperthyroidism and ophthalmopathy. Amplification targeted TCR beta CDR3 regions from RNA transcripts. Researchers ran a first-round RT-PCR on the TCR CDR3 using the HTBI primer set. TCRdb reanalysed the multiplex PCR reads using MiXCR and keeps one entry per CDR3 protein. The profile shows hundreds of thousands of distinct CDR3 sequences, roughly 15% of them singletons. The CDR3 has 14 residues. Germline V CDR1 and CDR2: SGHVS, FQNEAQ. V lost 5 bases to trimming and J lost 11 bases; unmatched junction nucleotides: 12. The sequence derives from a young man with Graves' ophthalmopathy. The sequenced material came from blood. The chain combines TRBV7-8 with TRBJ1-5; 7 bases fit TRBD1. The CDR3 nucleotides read TGTGCCAGCAGCCGGGGACAGAACGTAGAGGCCCAGCATTTT. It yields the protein CASSRGQNVEAQHF.